This T cell receptor (beta chain) was identified in a study of T cell changes during pregnancy in multiple sclerosis. This clone has just a few counts. Germline CDR1 and CDR2: KGHSH and LQKENI. The V end lost 1 base, the J end lost 4 bases, and 16 bases lay between the germline ends. The CDR3 length is 17 residues. Sequenced by immunoSEQ multiplex PCR; TCRdb stores in-frame clones only, minus some. The sample lists 65,000 to 80,000 clones; 90% to 95% were seen once. Material: peripheral blood, obtained in the first trimester of pregnancy. The receptor was isolated from a female donor with multiple sclerosis, enrolled in a pregnancy study. The V and J genes are TRBV18 and TRBJ1-4; a possible D gene is TRBD1 (6 bases). The CDR3 protein is CASSPRTIGQNNEKLFF. The CDR3 nucleotides read TGTGCCAGCTCACCACGCACTATTGGACAGAATAATGAAAAACTGTTTTTT.